These 6 T cell receptor beta chains were sequenced from one sample in a study of cytomegalovirus exposure and HLA in healthy donors. Researchers ran the PCR with 60 Vbeta and 13 Jbeta primers. Using immunoSEQ multiplex PCR, the repertoire was profiled, and TCRdb retains in-frame clones only, with some absent. This table holds 55,000 to 85,000 clones, approximately 58% found once. Sample: PBMCs. The receptors originated from a woman between 45 and 65 years old in good health and CMV-seronegative.

The CDR3: CASSFVNYGYTF. As DNA, the CDR3 is TGTGCCAGCAGTTTCGTTAACTATGGCTACACCTTC. The chain links TRBV28 to TRBJ1-2; D remains ambiguous. CDR1 is MDHEN and CDR2 is SYDVKM in the germline V gene. The V and J ends lost 3 bases and 1 base respectively, with 3 bases between them. CDR3 size: 12 residues.

The V call is TRBV6-5, the J call TRBJ1-1; 7 bases match TRBD1. The CDR3 sequence is 13 residues long. Per the germline V gene, CDR1 is MNHEY and CDR2 is SVGAGI. The junction had 5 bases not matched to a gene; V was cut back by 5 bases and J by 5 bases. DNA for the CDR3: TGTGCCAGCAGTCTATACAGGGGTACTGAAGCTTTCTTT. Translated, it gives CASSLYRGTEAFF.

This chain joins TRBV5-1 and TRBJ2-7, with D hard to call. This CDR3 is built from 13 residues. Germline loops: CDR1 SGHRS, CDR2 YFSETQ. Deletions cut 0 bases from V and 4 bases from J, with 8 bases between. The CDR3 is CASSLGQYYEQYF. The DNA of the CDR3 is TGCGCCAGCAGCTTGGGACAATATTACGAGCAGTACTTC.

V gene TRBV7-2 combines with J gene TRBJ2-2, with D uncertain. This CDR3 has 12 residues. The ends were cut back, 5 bases at V and 6 bases at J, with 7 bases in the middle. Germline-derived CDR1 and CDR2 are SGHTA and FQGNSA. CDR3 nucleotide sequence: TGTGCCAGCAGCAGTTACTCCGGGGAGCTGTTTTTT. It yields the protein CASSSYSGELFF.

This clone has a handful of counts. The V and J genes are TRBV6-5 and TRBJ1-1, with 8 positions matching TRBD1. V lost 2 bases to trimming and J lost 5 bases; unmatched junction nucleotides: 4. In germline, CDR1 is MNHEY, CDR2 SVGAGI. The CDR3 sequence is 14 residues long. CDR3 sequence: CASSYNRGGTEAFF. The CDR3 DNA follows: TGTGCCAGCAGTTACAACAGGGGGGGGACTGAAGCTTTCTTT.

The rearrangement joins TRBV19 to TRBJ2-7; D is unresolved. Trimming removed 5 bases at V and 2 bases at J, with 16 bases between. CDR1 is LNHDA, CDR2 SQIVND, per germline (reference sequence). CDR3 length: 15 residues. Here the CDR3 DNA reads TGTGCCAGTAGTTTAAGCCCGCTTGCAACCTACGAGCAGTACTTC. Translation: CASSLSPLATYEQYF.